This TCR beta chain was sequenced for a study of blood T cell repertoires in COVID-19. Study details: There were acute and convalescent COVID-19 samples, and they came from the United States, Italy and Spain. The analysed material was cDNA or gDNA that came from T cells, B-cell-depleted T cells, or PBMCs.

V was clipped by 5 bases and J by 9 bases; unmatched bases: 8. CDR3 length: 15 residues. CDR1 is LNHDA, CDR2 SQIVND, per germline (reference sequence). Assay used: immunoSEQ multiplex PCR; TCRdb lists only in-frame clones, some missing. The sample carries over 30,000 clones, roughly 75% recorded once. The chain employs TRBV19 and TRBJ1-6; 9 nucleotides line up with TRBD1. Sequenced material: peripheral blood. The clonotype originates from a man older than 75 with active or convalescent COVID-19. CDR3 protein: CASSLPGQGLSPLHF. The CDR3 region has the DNA TGTGCCAGTAGTCTTCCGGGACAGGGACTTTCACCCCTCCACTTT. Supplemented by reference TRBV19 and TRBJ1-6, the full variable domain reads DGGITQSPKYLFRKEGQNVTLSCEQNLNHDAMYWYRQDPGQGLRLIYYSQIVNDFQKGDIAEGYSVSREKKESFPLTVTSAQKNPTAFYLCASSLPGQGLSPLHFGNGTRLTVT.